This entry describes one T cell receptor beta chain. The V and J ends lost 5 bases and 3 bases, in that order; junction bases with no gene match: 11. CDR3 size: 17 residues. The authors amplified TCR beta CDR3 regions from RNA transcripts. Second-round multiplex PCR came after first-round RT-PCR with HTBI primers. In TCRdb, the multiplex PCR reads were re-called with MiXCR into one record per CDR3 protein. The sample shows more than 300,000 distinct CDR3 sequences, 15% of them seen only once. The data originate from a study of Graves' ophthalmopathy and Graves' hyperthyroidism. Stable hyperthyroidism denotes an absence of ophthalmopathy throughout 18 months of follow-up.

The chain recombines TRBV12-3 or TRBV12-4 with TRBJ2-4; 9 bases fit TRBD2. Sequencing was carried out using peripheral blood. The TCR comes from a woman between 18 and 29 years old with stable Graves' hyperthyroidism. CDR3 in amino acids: CASSNTSGFWGKNIQYF. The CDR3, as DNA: TGTGCCAGCAGTAACACTAGCGGGTTTTGGGGCAAAAACATTCAGTACTTC.